This T cell receptor (beta chain) was documented in a study of shared clonotypes between healthy human individuals. Background on the study: Serving as donors were two women and a few men, whose ages spanned 18 to 49. Researchers assigned three CD4 naive, three CD4 memory, two CD8 naive and one CD8 memory plate to each donor. Points from the study as a whole: Clonotypes shared by all four donors outscored non-shared clonotypes in generation probability. Naive subsets generally had larger estimated richness than memory subsets.

Details on this clone: Its matching antigen is unknown.

The junction had 5 bases not matched to a gene; V was cut back by 2 bases and J by 4 bases. The germline V gene has CDR1 SGHRS and CDR2 YFSETQ. This CDR3 contains 14 residues. In the naive CD8 group, cells lacked CD45RO and were positively selected for CCR7, so terminally differentiated effector memory CD45RA+ cells were left out. Data came from immunoSEQ multiplex PCR; TCRdb stores just in-frame clones and leaves some out. In the table there are hundreds of thousands of clones, approximately 95% of which are singletons. The sequencing input was naive CD8+ T cells sorted from blood. The gene calls are TRBV5-1 and TRBJ1-1; 7 bases align to TRBD1. The receptor's source is a woman under 40 in good health. CDR3 region: CASSLWTGSTEAFF. The CDR3 coding sequence is TGCGCCAGCAGCTTATGGACAGGCTCCACTGAAGCTTTCTTT.